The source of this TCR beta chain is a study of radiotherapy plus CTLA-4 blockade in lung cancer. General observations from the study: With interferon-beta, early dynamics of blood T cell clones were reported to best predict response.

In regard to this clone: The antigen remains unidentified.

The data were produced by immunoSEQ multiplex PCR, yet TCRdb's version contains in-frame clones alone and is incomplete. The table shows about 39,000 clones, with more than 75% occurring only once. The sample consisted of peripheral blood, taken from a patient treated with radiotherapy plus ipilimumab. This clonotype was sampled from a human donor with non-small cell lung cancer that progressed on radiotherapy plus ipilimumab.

For the CDR3, the DNA is TGCGCCAGCAGCTTGGGTGGACAGGGGGGGATCGGCACAGATACGCAGTATTTT. Protein sequence: CASSLGGQGGIGTDTQYF. The J gene is TRBJ2-3, the V gene TRBV5-1; 10 bases fit TRBD1. Trimming removed 0 bases from V and 1 base from J; junction bases left unmatched: 8. This CDR3 has 18 amino acids. Germline loops: CDR1 SGHRS, CDR2 YFSETQ.